This TCR beta chain came from a study of PD-1 blockade in mismatch repair-deficient tumors. Clones were read by immunoSEQ multiplex PCR, and TCRdb kept only the in-frame ones, dropping some. The profile shows fewer than 20,000 clones, approximately 84% of them singletons. Germline V gene data show CDR1 as KGHSH and CDR2 as LQKENI. Trimming removed 3 bases at V and 0 bases at J, with 12 bases between. This CDR3 has 15 amino acids. This clone was seen a single time. The chain couples TRBV18 to TRBJ2-7; possibly TRBD2 for D (6 bases). The source of this sequence is an adult with mismatch repair-deficient cancer. The source was PBMCs, collected 4 weeks after starting pembrolizumab. CDR3 sequence: CASSPGGRSSYEQYF. CDR3 in DNA: TGTGCCAGCTCACCCGGAGGGCGTAGCTCCTACGAGCAGTACTTC.